This T cell receptor beta chain was recorded in a study of T cell repertoires in cytomegalovirus infection. As for the study in general: Alongside well-studied HLA-B-restricted CMV epitopes, recently identified HLA-C-restricted CMV epitopes were also used. Findings and caveats of the study: Predominance within the ex vivo response was attributable to HLA-C-restricted CMV-specific TCR beta clonotypes. The cumulative frequency of public TCR beta families identified carriers of CMV plus the relevant HLA.

The CDR3 extends over 11 amino acids. Note on this clonotype: Antigen unknown. One end of the junction varies from germline; a read error may be responsible.

TCRdb fed the reads into MiXCR, producing one record per CDR3 protein. There are around 570,000 distinct CDR3 sequences in the sample; 40% occur only once, and around 48% lies in the top ten. Sequenced here: cultured PBMCs, sampled from culture after CMV antigen stimulation. This TCR derives from a human donor in good health (CMV status not recorded). Some clones in this sample may be carry-over from other donors' samples. This chain links TRBV12-3 or TRBV12-4 with TRBJ2-1; D may match TRBD1 or TRBD2 (6 bases each). Here the CDR3 reads CASSLRGLWIF. The DNA for the CDR3 is TGTGCCAGCAGCCTCCGGGGGCTATGGATCTTC.